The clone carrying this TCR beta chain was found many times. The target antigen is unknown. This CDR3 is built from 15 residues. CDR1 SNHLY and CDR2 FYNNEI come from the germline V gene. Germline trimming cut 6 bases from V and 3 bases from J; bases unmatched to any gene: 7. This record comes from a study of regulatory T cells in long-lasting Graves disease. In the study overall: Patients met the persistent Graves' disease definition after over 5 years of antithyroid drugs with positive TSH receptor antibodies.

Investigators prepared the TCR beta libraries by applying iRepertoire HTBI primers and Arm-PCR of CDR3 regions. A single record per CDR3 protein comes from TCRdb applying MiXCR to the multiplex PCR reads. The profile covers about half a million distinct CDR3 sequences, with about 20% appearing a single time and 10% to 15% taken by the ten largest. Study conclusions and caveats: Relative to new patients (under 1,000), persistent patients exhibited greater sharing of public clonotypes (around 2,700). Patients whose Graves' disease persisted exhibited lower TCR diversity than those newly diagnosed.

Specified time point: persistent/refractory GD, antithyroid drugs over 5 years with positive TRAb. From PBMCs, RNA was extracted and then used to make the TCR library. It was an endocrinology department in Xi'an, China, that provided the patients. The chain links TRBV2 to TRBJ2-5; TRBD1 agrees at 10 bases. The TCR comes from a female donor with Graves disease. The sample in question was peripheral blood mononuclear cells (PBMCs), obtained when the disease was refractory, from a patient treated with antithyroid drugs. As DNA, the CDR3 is TGTGCCAGCAGGAAGACAGGGGGCGGAGAAGAGACCCAGTACTTC. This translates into CASRKTGGGEETQYF.